Listed below are T cell receptor beta chains from one sample, sequenced in a study of PD-1 blockade in mismatch repair-deficient tumors. Using immunoSEQ multiplex PCR, the repertoire was profiled, and TCRdb retains in-frame clones only, with some absent. The sample has about 14,000 clones, roughly 84% seen once. Sample: PBMCs, taken less than 15 weeks after starting pembrolizumab. Receptor source: an adult with mismatch repair-deficient cancer. CDR3s include the opening cysteine and the closing phenylalanine or tryptophan. Fields, in order: V gene, D gene, J gene, clone size, CDR3 protein, CDR3 DNA. A D gene is named only where the DNA matches it firmly. Expanded clones get a size class; other rows say once, few or many, or leave the size out.

V gene: TRBV9
D gene: .
J gene: TRBJ2-1
clone size: .
CDR3 protein: CASSPRASSYNEQFF
CDR3 DNA: TGTGCCAGCAGCCCGAGGGCGAGCTCCTACAATGAGCAGTTCTTC

V gene: TRBV5-4
D gene: .
J gene: TRBJ1-1
clone size: .
CDR3 protein: CASSLEAGRNTEAFF
CDR3 DNA: TGTGCCAGCAGCTTGGAGGCAGGGCGGAACACTGAAGCTTTCTTT

V gene: TRBV5-1
D gene: TRBD1
J gene: TRBJ1-1
clone size: .
CDR3 protein: CASFEGQGNTEAFF
CDR3 DNA: TGCGCCAGCTTCGAAGGACAGGGGAACACTGAAGCTTTCTTT

V gene: TRBV25-1
D gene: TRBD1
J gene: TRBJ2-7
clone size: .
CDR3 protein: CASRRQGANEQYF
CDR3 DNA: TGTGCCAGCAGAAGACAGGGGGCGAACGAGCAGTACTTC

V gene: TRBV29-1
D gene: .
J gene: TRBJ1-3
clone size: .
CDR3 protein: CSVVFNSGNTIYF
CDR3 DNA: TGCAGCGTTGTTTTCAACTCTGGAAACACCATATATTTT

V gene: TRBV9
D gene: .
J gene: TRBJ1-1
clone size: .
CDR3 protein: CASSVSLVSEAFF
CDR3 DNA: TGTGCCAGCAGCGTATCCCTCGTTTCTGAAGCTTTCTTT

V gene: TRBV4-1
D gene: .
J gene: TRBJ2-2
clone size: .
CDR3 protein: CASSQGGRGSNTGELFF
CDR3 DNA: TGCGCCAGCAGCCAAGGGGGAAGGGGATCGAACACCGGGGAGCTGTTTTTT

V gene: TRBV2
D gene: .
J gene: TRBJ1-6
clone size: .
CDR3 protein: CASKRQTENNSPLHF
CDR3 DNA: TGTGCCAGCAAAAGACAGACAGAGAATAATTCACCCCTCCACTTT

V gene: TRBV6-5
D gene: .
J gene: TRBJ1-2
clone size: .
CDR3 protein: CASSYSQLALPGYTF
CDR3 DNA: TGTGCCAGCAGTTACTCCCAATTGGCATTACCAGGCTACACCTTC

V gene: TRBV4-1
D gene: .
J gene: TRBJ1-1
clone size: .
CDR3 protein: CASSQDIWRRNTEAFF
CDR3 DNA: TGCGCCAGCAGCCAAGATATCTGGAGGCGGAACACTGAAGCTTTCTTT

V gene: TRBV5-1
D gene: .
J gene: TRBJ1-1
clone size: .
CDR3 protein: CASTEPDTEAFF
CDR3 DNA: TGCGCCAGCACAGAACCTGACACTGAAGCTTTCTTT

V gene: TRBV29-1
D gene: .
J gene: TRBJ1-3
clone size: .
CDR3 protein: CSVVQGSNSGNTIYF
CDR3 DNA: TGCAGCGTTGTCCAGGGTTCAAACTCTGGAAACACCATATATTTT

V gene: TRBV29-1
D gene: .
J gene: TRBJ2-5
clone size: .
CDR3 protein: CSVMTGEETQYF
CDR3 DNA: TGCAGCGTTATGACAGGTGAAGAGACCCAGTACTTC

V gene: TRBV7-6
D gene: .
J gene: TRBJ1-4
clone size: .
CDR3 protein: CASSLSGGFNEKLFF
CDR3 DNA: TGTGCCAGCAGCCTATCGGGGGGCTTTAATGAAAAACTGTTTTTT

V gene: TRBV28
D gene: .
J gene: TRBJ1-2
clone size: .
CDR3 protein: CASSFSQGRYGYTF
CDR3 DNA: TGTGCCAGCAGTTTTTCTCAGGGGCGCTATGGCTACACCTTC

V gene: TRBV19
D gene: TRBD1
J gene: TRBJ2-7
clone size: .
CDR3 protein: CASSVQDRAYEQYF
CDR3 DNA: TGTGCCAGTAGTGTCCAGGACAGGGCCTACGAGCAGTACTTC

V gene: TRBV28
D gene: .
J gene: TRBJ1-2
clone size: .
CDR3 protein: CASMGSPFYGYTF
CDR3 DNA: TGTGCCAGCATGGGCAGCCCTTTCTATGGCTACACCTTC

V gene: TRBV5-1
D gene: TRBD1
J gene: TRBJ2-1
clone size: .
CDR3 protein: CASSFYRGAYNEQFF
CDR3 DNA: TGCGCCAGCAGCTTCTACAGGGGCGCCTACAATGAGCAGTTCTTC

V gene: TRBV4-1
D gene: .
J gene: TRBJ1-4
clone size: .
CDR3 protein: CASSTSTGLNEKLFF
CDR3 DNA: TGCGCCAGCAGCACCTCGACGGGACTTAATGAAAAACTGTTTTTT

V gene: TRBV5-1
D gene: TRBD1
J gene: TRBJ2-7
clone size: .
CDR3 protein: CASSTLGGATYEQYF
CDR3 DNA: TGCGCCAGCAGCACTTTAGGGGGCGCGACCTACGAGCAGTACTTC

V gene: TRBV10-3
D gene: TRBD2
J gene: TRBJ2-3
clone size: .
CDR3 protein: CAISAVAGGGTDTQYF
CDR3 DNA: TGTGCCATCAGTGCCGTAGCGGGAGGGGGCACAGATACGCAGTATTTT

V gene: TRBV27
D gene: TRBD2
J gene: TRBJ2-7
clone size: few
CDR3 protein: CASSFRTSGSRWYEQYF
CDR3 DNA: TGTGCCAGCAGTTTTCGGACTAGCGGGAGTCGCTGGTACGAGCAGTACTTC

V gene: TRBV2
D gene: TRBD1
J gene: TRBJ2-2
clone size: .
CDR3 protein: CASRAPPGQLNTGELFF
CDR3 DNA: TGTGCCAGCAGGGCCCCCCCGGGACAGTTAAACACCGGGGAGCTGTTTTTT

V gene: TRBV10-3
D gene: .
J gene: TRBJ1-1
clone size: .
CDR3 protein: CAISDRTLRAMNTEAFF
CDR3 DNA: TGTGCCATCAGTGACCGCACCCTGAGAGCTATGAACACTGAAGCTTTCTTT

V gene: TRBV29-1
D gene: TRBD2
J gene: TRBJ2-7
clone size: .
CDR3 protein: CSVTSGRAGYEQYF
CDR3 DNA: TGCAGCGTCACTAGCGGGAGGGCCGGATACGAGCAGTACTTC

V gene: TRBV28
D gene: .
J gene: TRBJ1-5
clone size: .
CDR3 protein: CASSPGGSNQPQHF
CDR3 DNA: TGTGCCAGCAGCCCGGGGGGAAGCAATCAGCCCCAGCATTTT

V gene: TRBV7-8
D gene: .
J gene: TRBJ1-4
clone size: .
CDR3 protein: CASILGHRPTNEKLFF
CDR3 DNA: TGTGCCAGCATCCTAGGCCACAGGCCAACTAATGAAAAACTGTTTTTT

V gene: TRBV7-9
D gene: .
J gene: TRBJ1-6
clone size: .
CDR3 protein: CASSTGSSYNSPLHF
CDR3 DNA: TGTGCCAGCAGTACAGGGAGCTCCTATAATTCACCCCTCCACTTT

V gene: TRBV23-1
D gene: .
J gene: TRBJ2-7
clone size: .
CDR3 protein: CASSRGHSYEQYF
CDR3 DNA: TGCGCCAGCAGTCGAGGACATTCCTACGAGCAGTACTTC

V gene: TRBV10-2
D gene: TRBD1
J gene: TRBJ2-7
clone size: .
CDR3 protein: CASSDGGQEAYEQYF
CDR3 DNA: TGCGCCAGCAGTGACGGGGGACAGGAGGCCTACGAGCAGTACTTC

V gene: TRBV7-3
D gene: .
J gene: TRBJ2-1
clone size: .
CDR3 protein: CASSLTGGVYNEQLF
CDR3 DNA: TGTGCCAGCAGCTTAACGGGCGGGGTTTACAATGAGCAGCTCTTC

V gene: TRBV5-5
D gene: TRBD1
J gene: TRBJ1-2
clone size: .
CDR3 protein: CASSRDDRGGSSNYGYTF
CDR3 DNA: TGTGCCAGCAGCCGTGACGACAGGGGAGGTTCGAGCAACTATGGCTACACCTTC

V gene: TRBV28
D gene: TRBD1
J gene: TRBJ2-7
clone size: .
CDR3 protein: CASSVWDSKAYEQYF
CDR3 DNA: TGTGCCAGCAGTGTTTGGGACAGTAAAGCCTACGAGCAGTACTTC

V gene: TRBV13
D gene: .
J gene: TRBJ2-3
clone size: few
CDR3 protein: CASSSQGGLGTDTQYF
CDR3 DNA: TGTGCCAGCAGCAGCCAGGGGGGTTTGGGCACAGATACGCAGTATTTT

V gene: TRBV7-2
D gene: .
J gene: TRBJ1-6
clone size: once
CDR3 protein: CASSFRGVGGSNSPLHF
CDR3 DNA: TGTGCCAGCAGCTTTCGAGGTGTGGGGGGAAGTAATTCACCCCTCCACTTT

V gene: TRBV10-3
D gene: TRBD2
J gene: TRBJ2-7
clone size: medium-sized
CDR3 protein: CATQPGLAESSSYEQYF
CDR3 DNA: TGTGCCACACAACCGGGACTAGCGGAGAGCAGCTCCTACGAGCAGTACTTC

V gene: TRBV29-1
D gene: TRBD2
J gene: TRBJ2-1
clone size: .
CDR3 protein: CSVTTSGRRGYNEQFF
CDR3 DNA: TGCAGCGTAACGACTAGCGGGAGACGCGGATACAATGAGCAGTTCTTC

V gene: TRBV19
D gene: .
J gene: TRBJ2-5
clone size: once
CDR3 protein: CASSIGGKVQETQYF
CDR3 DNA: TGTGCCAGTAGTATAGGAGGGAAGGTCCAAGAGACCCAGTACTTC

V gene: TRBV28
D gene: TRBD1
J gene: TRBJ1-2
clone size: .
CDR3 protein: CASSGQGLGYTF
CDR3 DNA: TGTGCCAGCAGTGGACAGGGGCTTGGCTACACCTTC

V gene: TRBV19
D gene: TRBD2
J gene: TRBJ2-7
clone size: few
CDR3 protein: CASSPSGSIYEQYF
CDR3 DNA: TGTGCCAGTAGTCCTAGCGGGAGTATCTACGAGCAGTACTTC

V gene: TRBV5-1
D gene: TRBD1
J gene: TRBJ1-3
clone size: .
CDR3 protein: CASSSTGAGNTIYF
CDR3 DNA: TGCGCCAGCAGCTCGACAGGGGCTGGAAACACCATATATTTT

V gene: TRBV5-4
D gene: .
J gene: TRBJ2-1
clone size: few
CDR3 protein: CASSFVNEQFF
CDR3 DNA: TGTGCCAGCAGCTTCGTTAATGAGCAGTTCTTC

V gene: TRBV5-1
D gene: TRBD2
J gene: TRBJ2-7
clone size: few
CDR3 protein: CASSVLAGVNEQYF
CDR3 DNA: TGCGCCAGCAGCGTACTAGCGGGAGTTAACGAGCAGTACTTC

V gene: TRBV12-5
D gene: .
J gene: TRBJ2-1
clone size: .
CDR3 protein: CASGHGLGAVYNEQFF
CDR3 DNA: TGTGCTAGTGGCCACGGCTTAGGGGCGGTCTACAATGAGCAGTTCTTC

V gene: TRBV9
D gene: TRBD1
J gene: TRBJ2-1
clone size: once
CDR3 protein: CASSTTGTGNEQFF
CDR3 DNA: TGTGCCAGCAGCACGACAGGGACCGGCAATGAGCAGTTCTTC

V gene: TRBV2
D gene: .
J gene: TRBJ1-6
clone size: .
CDR3 protein: CASSEVIPSYNSPLHF
CDR3 DNA: TGTGCCAGCAGTGAAGTTATCCCCTCCTATAATTCACCCCTCCACTTT

V gene: TRBV28
D gene: .
J gene: TRBJ1-1
clone size: .
CDR3 protein: CASRERDTEAFF
CDR3 DNA: TGTGCCAGCCGTGAGAGGGACACTGAAGCTTTCTTT

V gene: TRBV7-9
D gene: .
J gene: TRBJ2-7
clone size: few
CDR3 protein: CASSPGFEQYF
CDR3 DNA: TGTGCCAGCTCTCCAGGGTTCGAGCAGTACTTC

V gene: TRBV5-1
D gene: TRBD1
J gene: TRBJ1-4
clone size: once
CDR3 protein: CASSASGTAINEKLFF
CDR3 DNA: TGCGCCAGCAGCGCTTCCGGGACAGCCATTAATGAAAAACTGTTTTTT

V gene: TRBV27
D gene: TRBD2
J gene: TRBJ2-7
clone size: .
CDR3 protein: CATRPGGTGVYEQYF
CDR3 DNA: TGTGCCACCCGTCCGGGGGGGACGGGGGTCTACGAGCAGTACTTC

V gene: TRBV5-1
D gene: .
J gene: TRBJ2-5
clone size: .
CDR3 protein: CASSLPGQETQYF
CDR3 DNA: TGCGCCAGCAGCTTGCCGGGTCAAGAGACCCAGTACTTC

V gene: TRBV7-3
D gene: .
J gene: TRBJ1-1
clone size: once
CDR3 protein: CASSLYMNTEAFF
CDR3 DNA: TGTGCCAGCAGCTTATACATGAACACTGAAGCTTTCTTT

V gene: TRBV19
D gene: .
J gene: TRBJ2-3
clone size: once
CDR3 protein: CASSIGPPSGSTDTQYF
CDR3 DNA: TGTGCCAGTAGTATAGGCCCCCCCTCCGGGAGCACAGATACGCAGTATTTT

V gene: TRBV18
D gene: .
J gene: TRBJ2-7
clone size: few
CDR3 protein: CASSSMGQPTRAQYF
CDR3 DNA: TGTGCCAGCTCATCTATGGGACAACCAACCAGGGCGCAGTACTTC

V gene: TRBV15
D gene: .
J gene: TRBJ2-1
clone size: .
CDR3 protein: CATSRERRTATYNEQFF
CDR3 DNA: TGTGCCACCAGCAGGGAAAGACGGACAGCCACCTACAATGAGCAGTTCTTC

V gene: TRBV4-1
D gene: .
J gene: TRBJ1-4
clone size: .
CDR3 protein: CASSQGRGNEKLFF
CDR3 DNA: TGCGCCAGCAGCCAAGGGCGGGGGAATGAAAAACTGTTTTTT

V gene: TRBV6-6
D gene: .
J gene: TRBJ1-1
clone size: .
CDR3 protein: CASSYGAGNTEAFF
CDR3 DNA: TGTGCCAGCAGTTACGGGGCAGGGAACACTGAAGCTTTCTTT

V gene: TRBV5-4
D gene: .
J gene: TRBJ2-3
clone size: .
CDR3 protein: CASSLGGGFSTDTQYF
CDR3 DNA: TGTGCCAGCAGCTTGGGGGGAGGTTTTAGCACAGATACGCAGTATTTT

V gene: TRBV6-6
D gene: TRBD1
J gene: TRBJ1-2
clone size: .
CDR3 protein: CASNGRDRGGRGYTF
CDR3 DNA: TGTGCCAGCAATGGGAGGGACAGGGGAGGACGGGGCTACACCTTC